This TCR beta chain was documented in a study of OX40 agonist ivuxolimab in advanced cancers. From germline, CDR1 is SGDLS and CDR2 YYNGEE. Losses at the gene ends were 0 bases for V and 2 bases for J; bases not matched to a gene: 6. The CDR3 totals 16 residues. Sequenced by immunoSEQ multiplex PCR; TCRdb stores in-frame clones only, minus some. The data show some 20,000 clones, with roughly four fifths seen just once and over 50% held by the top ten. Study-wide findings and caveats: Researchers report that CD8+ T cells had, on average, more expanded clones than CD4+.

Turning to this clone: What it binds is not known.

The rearrangement uses TRBV9 and TRBJ2-3, with TRBD2 matching over 7 bases. The sequenced sample was CD4+ or CD8+ T cells sorted from blood, obtained in a trial of the OX40 agonist ivuxolimab. The receptor was derived from an adult with an advanced solid tumor such as melanoma, head and neck, liver or kidney cancer. The CDR3 is CASSVGAGVYTDTQYF. CDR3 bases: TGTGCCAGCAGCGTAGGGGCGGGGGTATACACAGATACGCAGTATTTT.